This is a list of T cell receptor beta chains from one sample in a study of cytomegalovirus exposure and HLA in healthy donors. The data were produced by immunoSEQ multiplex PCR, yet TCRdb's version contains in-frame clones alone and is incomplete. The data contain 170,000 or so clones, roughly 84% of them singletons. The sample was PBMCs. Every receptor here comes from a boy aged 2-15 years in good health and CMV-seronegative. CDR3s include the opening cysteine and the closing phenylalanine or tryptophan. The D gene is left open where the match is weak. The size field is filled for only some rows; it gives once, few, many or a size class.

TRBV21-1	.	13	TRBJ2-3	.	CATGGGLRDTQYF	TGTGCCACCGGCGGCGGTCTCAGAGATACGCAGTATTTT
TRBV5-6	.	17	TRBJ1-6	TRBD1	CASSRIQGAPLDSPLHF	TGTGCCAGCAGCCGTATACAGGGGGCTCCTTTGGATTCACCCCTCCACTTT
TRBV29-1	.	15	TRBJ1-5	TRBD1	CSVAEGQGLNQPQHF	TGCAGCGTCGCAGAGGGACAGGGTCTCAATCAGCCCCAGCATTTT
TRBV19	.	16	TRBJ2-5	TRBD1	CASSKWTGGGLETQYF	TGTGCCAGTAGTAAATGGACAGGGGGCGGTTTGGAGACCCAGTACTTC
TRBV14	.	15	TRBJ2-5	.	CASSQDVRVQETQYF	TGTGCCAGCAGCCAAGATGTGCGGGTACAAGAGACCCAGTACTTC
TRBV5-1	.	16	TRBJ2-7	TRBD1	CASSLGGGQTNYEQYF	TGCGCCAGCAGCTTGGGAGGGGGACAGACGAACTACGAGCAGTACTTC
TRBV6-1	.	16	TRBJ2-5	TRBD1	CASSEWNEGQFATQYF	TGTGCCAGCAGTGAATGGAATGAGGGACAGTTTGCGACCCAGTACTTC
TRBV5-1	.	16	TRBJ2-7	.	CASSEGAGAPSYEQYF	TGCGCCAGCAGCGAGGGAGCGGGCGCCCCTTCCTACGAGCAGTACTTC
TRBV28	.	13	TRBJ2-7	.	CASSFRRGNEQYF	TGTGCCAGCAGTTTCCGCCGGGGTAACGAGCAGTACTTC
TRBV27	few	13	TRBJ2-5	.	CASSTGRRETQYF	TGTGCCAGCAGTACAGGCCGTCGAGAGACCCAGTACTTC
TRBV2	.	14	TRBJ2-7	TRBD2	CASSEERGPYEQYF	TGTGCCAGCAGTGAAGAGCGGGGGCCCTACGAGCAGTACTTC
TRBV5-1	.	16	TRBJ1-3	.	CASSGGTGFSGNTIYF	TGCGCCAGCAGTGGTGGAACAGGGTTCTCTGGAAACACCATATATTTT
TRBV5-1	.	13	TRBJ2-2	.	CASSLAIDGELFF	TGCGCCAGCAGCTTGGCCATAGACGGGGAGCTGTTTTTT
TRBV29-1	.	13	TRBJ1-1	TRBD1	CSVNRGVDTEAFF	TGCAGCGTGAACAGGGGCGTCGACACTGAAGCTTTCTTT
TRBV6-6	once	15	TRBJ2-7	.	CASSYGSIPNYEQYF	TGTGCCAGCAGTTATGGGTCCATACCCAACTACGAGCAGTACTTC
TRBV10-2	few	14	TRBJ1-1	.	CASSPGHLNTEAFF	TGCGCCAGCAGTCCGGGACACTTGAACACTGAAGCTTTCTTT
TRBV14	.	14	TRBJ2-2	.	CASSQVMFTGELFF	TGTGCCAGCAGCCAAGTTATGTTCACCGGGGAGCTGTTTTTT
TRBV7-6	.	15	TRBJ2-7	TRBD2	CASSPGLAGVGEQYF	TGTGCCAGCAGCCCGGGACTAGCGGGAGTCGGGGAGCAGTACTTC
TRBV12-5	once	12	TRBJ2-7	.	CASGLDSYEQYF	TGTGCTAGTGGTTTAGACAGCTACGAGCAGTACTTC
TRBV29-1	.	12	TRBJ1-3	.	CSAIYSRERIYF	TGCAGCGCTATTTACTCCAGGGAAAGGATATATTTT
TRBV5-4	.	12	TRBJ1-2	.	CASSSDSYGYTF	TGTGCCAGCAGCAGTGACAGCTATGGCTACACCTTC
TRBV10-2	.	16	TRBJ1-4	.	CASSEWQSATNEKLFF	TGCGCCAGCAGTGAGTGGCAGAGCGCAACTAATGAAAAACTGTTTTTT
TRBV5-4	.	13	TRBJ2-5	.	CASTPWGKETQYF	TGTGCCAGCACCCCCTGGGGCAAAGAGACCCAGTACTTC
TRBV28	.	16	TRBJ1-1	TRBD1	CASSLLVTGGDTEAFF	TGTGCCAGCAGTTTATTGGTGACAGGGGGCGACACTGAAGCTTTCTTT
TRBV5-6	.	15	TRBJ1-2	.	CASSLLYAKNYGYTF	TGTGCCAGCAGCTTGTTGTATGCGAAGAACTATGGCTACACCTTC
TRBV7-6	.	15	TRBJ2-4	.	CASSLGNRALDIQYF	TGTGCCAGCAGCTTAGGGAACAGGGCACTAGACATTCAGTACTTC
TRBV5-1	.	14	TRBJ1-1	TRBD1	CASSGLTGDTEAFF	TGCGCCAGCAGCGGACTTACAGGGGACACTGAAGCTTTCTTT
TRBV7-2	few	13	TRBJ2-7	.	CASSLSGAYEQYF	TGTGCCAGCAGCTTATCGGGAGCTTACGAGCAGTACTTC